Presented here are 32 T cell receptor beta chains from one specimen sequenced in a study of CD8+ T cells in alopecia areata. The sequencing template was cDNA reverse transcribed from extracted RNA. Only in-frame clones appear in the TCRdb table, and some are missing; sequencing was by immunoSEQ multiplex PCR. The sample consists of 150,000 to 200,000 clones, about 63% of them appearing once. The sequencing used CD4+ T cells sorted from blood, collected at week 0. These TCRs come from a human donor with alopecia areata.

The chain is built from TRBV30 and TRBJ1-2; no definite D call. Per germline, CDR1 GTSNPN and CDR2 SVGIG (reference sequence). This CDR3 is 13 amino acids long. V was clipped by 6 bases and J by 3 bases, with 14 bases between them. The CDR3: CACLGYLHYGYTF. CDR3 in DNA: TGTGCCTGCCTGGGGTATCTTCACTATGGCTACACCTTC. Full variable domain (missing parts from reference TRBV30 and TRBJ1-2): SQTIHQWPATLVQPVGSPLSLECTVEGTSNPNLYWYRQAAGRGLQLLFYSVGIGQISSEVPQNLSASRPQDRQFILSSKKLLLSDSGFYLCACLGYLHYGYTFGSGTRLTVV.

This clone was counted between two and nine times. The gene calls are TRBV4-1 and TRBJ2-5, with D tentatively TRBD1 or TRBD2 (5 bases each). The CDR3 spans 16 residues. The germline V gene has CDR1 MGHRA and CDR2 YSYEKL. V was pared by 0 bases and J by 4 bases, with 15 bases between. CDR3 bases: TGCGCCAGCAGCCAAGATCGGGGCAGGGAAAGAGAGACCCAGTACTTC. It specifies CASSQDRGRERETQYF.

This clone was observed a few times. For the CDR3, the DNA is TGTGCCAGCAGCGTAGTTCCGGGAGCCCTGGGGGAGCAGTACTTC. Amino acids: CASSVVPGALGEQYF. The chain combines TRBV9 with TRBJ2-7; a possible D gene is TRBD2 (6 bases). The germline V gene encodes CDR1 SGDLS and CDR2 YYNGEE. Deletions cut 0 bases from V and 7 bases from J, with 17 bases between. CDR3 size: 15 residues.

A few counts support this clone. The chain uses TRBV30 and TRBJ1-5; D uncertain. The CDR3 is 14 amino acids. Trimming shortened V by 1 base and J by 2 bases, and 9 bases separated the two germline ends. Germline values: CDR1 GTSNPN, CDR2 SVGIG (reference sequence). The CDR3 loop is CAWSEGNGNQPQHF. CDR3 bases: TGTGCCTGGAGTGAAGGGAATGGCAATCAGCCCCAGCATTTT.

The chain joins TRBV6-5 to TRBJ1-1; no clear D gene. V lost 2 bases, J lost 4 bases, and 8 bases lay in between. Germline CDR1 MNHEY, CDR2 SVGAGI. There are 13 residues in the CDR3. DNA for the CDR3: TGTGCCAGCAGTTACATCAGGTTCACTGAAGCTTTCTTT. Amino acid sequence: CASSYIRFTEAFF.

This chain joins TRBV7-2 and TRBJ1-5; tentative D call: TRBD1 (5 bases). The CDR3 extends over 13 amino acids. V lost 5 bases to trimming and J lost 5 bases, with 10 bases between them. Germline-derived CDR1 and CDR2 are SGHTA and FQGNSA. The CDR3 region has the DNA TGTGCCAGCAGCCCCCCGGGGGATCAGCCCCAGCATTTT. Its translation is CASSPPGDQPQHF.

The V call is TRBV5-4, the J call TRBJ2-1; 9 nucleotides agree with TRBD2. Trimming at V came to 5 bases and at J to 1 base, leaving 13 bases not matched to a gene. Germline V gives CDR1 SGHNT, CDR2 YYREEE (reference sequence). This CDR3 is built from 18 residues. CDR3 residues: CASSPILGSGGSYNEQFF. CDR3 nucleotides: TGTGCCAGCAGTCCCATCCTTGGTAGCGGGGGTTCCTACAATGAGCAGTTCTTC.

This clone was seen ten or more times. The chain joins TRBV5-6 to TRBJ2-3; a possible D gene is TRBD1 (6 bases). Germline V gene data show CDR1 as SGHDT and CDR2 as YYEEEE. The CDR3 loop spans 14 amino acids. V was cut by 4 bases and J by 2 bases, with 11 bases left in between. The CDR3 loop is CASSGGQNTDTQYF. The DNA of the CDR3 is TGTGCCAGCAGCGGGGGACAAAACACAGATACGCAGTATTTT.

The table lists this clone with a count of one. V usage is TRBV5-6 and J usage is TRBJ1-3; no reliable D call. Deletions cut 1 base from V and 9 bases from J, with 14 bases between. The CDR3 runs 14 residues. Per the germline V gene, CDR1 is SGHDT and CDR2 is YYEEEE. The CDR3 here is CASSLRLPVGTIYF. The CDR3 region has the DNA TGTGCCAGCAGCTTGCGGTTACCAGTCGGCACCATATATTTT.

The chain combines TRBV9 with TRBJ1-6; D not resolved. Germline CDR1 reads SGDLS; CDR2 reads YYNGEE. The ends were cut back, 1 base at V and 9 bases at J, with 14 bases in the middle. This CDR3 region has 15 residues. DNA for the CDR3: TGTGCCAGCAGCGTAACCGGGTGGGTAGGTTCACCCCTCCACTTT. Translating it yields CASSVTGWVGSPLHF.

The chain recombines TRBV29-1 with TRBJ1-1; D not certain. Trimming pared 6 bases from V and 0 bases from J, leaving 14 bases between. The CDR3 contains 14 residues. Germline CDR1 is SQVTM and CDR2 is ANQGSEA. CDR3: CSVRSRIMNTEAFF. CDR3 DNA sequence: TGCAGCGTGCGGTCAAGGATCATGAACACTGAAGCTTTCTTT.

V is TRBV15 and J is TRBJ1-5; D remains ambiguous. Germline V gene data show CDR1 as LNHNV and CDR2 as YYDKDF (reference sequence). CDR3 size: 12 residues. The germline V and J ends were trimmed by 5 bases and 5 bases, with 7 bases remaining between them. CDR3 coding DNA: TGTGCCACCAGCCTTCAACATCAGCCCCAGCATTTT. It specifies CATSLQHQPQHF.

The chain is built from TRBV5-4 and TRBJ2-3; weak D call: TRBD2 (5 bases). The CDR3 consists of 15 residues. From germline, CDR1 is SGHNT and CDR2 YYREEE (reference sequence). Trimming left V 4 bases short and J 2 bases short, with 14 bases between. The CDR3 here is CASSPNPLATDTQYF. CDR3 sequence (DNA): TGTGCCAGCAGCCCGAACCCGCTAGCCACAGATACGCAGTATTTT.

This clone was detected a few times. The chain combines TRBV7-2 with TRBJ1-5; D unresolved. V was cut by 1 base and J by 6 bases, with 10 bases left in between. The germline gives CDR1 SGHTA, CDR2 FQGNSA. The CDR3 covers 14 residues. This CDR3 reads CASSLGVGSQPQHF. The CDR3 bases are TGTGCCAGCAGCTTAGGGGTCGGATCTCAGCCCCAGCATTTT.

V is TRBV6-6 and J is TRBJ2-5; TRBD1 agrees at 11 bases. The CDR3 is made up of 15 amino acids. J gave up 5 bases and V 5 bases, and 7 bases lay outside the gene matches. Germline-derived CDR1 and CDR2 are MNHNY and SVGAGI (reference sequence). DNA for the CDR3: TGTGCCAGCAGTCACGGACAGGGGGCATGGGAGACCCAGTACTTC. Residues: CASSHGQGAWETQYF.

This clone came up a few times. The chain combines TRBV29-1 with TRBJ1-1; no clear D gene. From germline, CDR1 is SQVTM and CDR2 ANQGSEA. The length of the CDR3 is 13 residues. V was shortened by 4 bases and J by 4 bases, with 13 bases between the two germline ends. The CDR3 protein is CSVARIASTEAFF. The CDR3, as DNA: TGCAGCGTTGCCCGTATTGCGAGCACTGAAGCTTTCTTT.

The V and J genes are TRBV30 and TRBJ1-6; maybe TRBD1 (5 bases). The V end was cut by 2 bases, the J end by 5 bases, with 10 bases between. The CDR3 has 14 amino acids. The germline V gene has CDR1 GTSNPN and CDR2 SVGIG (reference sequence). The CDR3 loop is CAWSPGFDNSPLHF. The CDR3 DNA follows: TGTGCCTGGAGTCCAGGGTTTGATAATTCACCCCTCCACTTT.

Regarding this clone: The same CDR3 arises from other DNA sequences in this sample as well. The chain couples TRBV9 to TRBJ1-1; D is perhaps TRBD1 (5 bases). Per germline, CDR1 SGDLS and CDR2 YYNGEE. This CDR3 is 13 amino acids long. Trimming shortened V by 0 bases and J by 3 bases, and 6 bases separated the two germline ends. CDR3 sequence (DNA): TGTGCCAGCAGCGTAGGCAGGGACACTGAAGCTTTCTTT. Protein: CASSVGRDTEAFF.

This clone showed up just a few times. In DNA form, the CDR3 reads TGTGCCAGCAGCTTAGCCGACCAAGAGACCCAGTACTTC. It specifies CASSLADQETQYF. This rearrangement joins TRBV7-9 to TRBJ2-5; D remains ambiguous. The germline gives CDR1 SEHNR, CDR2 FQNEAQ (reference sequence). The CDR3 contains 13 residues. V shed 0 bases and J shed 0 bases, with 2 bases lying between them.

About this clone itself: At one of its ends the junction is not consistent with the germline gene, which may arise from a read error. The genes are TRBV2 and TRBJ2-7; a possible D gene is TRBD1 (6 bases). The CDR3 covers 12 residues. CDR1 and CDR2 from the germline V gene are SNHLY and FYNNEI. For the CDR3, the DNA is TGTGCCAGCAGTGACGGTCAGGGGCCGACCCTATTC. Amino acid sequence: CASSDGQGPTLF.

The chain recombines TRBV11-2 with TRBJ2-5; unclear D gene. Germline V lookup: CDR1 SGHAT, CDR2 FQNNGV. V was clipped by 5 bases and J by 5 bases, with 9 bases between them. The CDR3 is 12 residues long. CDR3 sequence: CASSLRRETQYF. CDR3 nucleotide sequence: TGTGCCAGCAGCCTTAGGCGTGAGACCCAGTACTTC.

The rearrangement uses TRBV11-2 and TRBJ2-7; D remains ambiguous. Germline CDR1 is SGHAT and CDR2 is FQNNGV. This CDR3 spans 14 amino acids. Trimming shortened V by 3 bases and J by 1 base, and 10 bases separated the two germline ends. The DNA of the CDR3 is TGTGCCAGCAGCTTTTCGTTCGAGTCCTACGAGCAGTACTTC. Translating it yields CASSFSFESYEQYF.

The rearrangement links TRBV4-2 to TRBJ2-5; tentative D call: TRBD1 (5 bases). The CDR3 covers 13 residues. The V gene lost 1 base and the J gene lost 3 bases, with 6 bases spanning the gap. The germline gives CDR1 LGHNA, CDR2 YNFKEQ. The CDR3 bases are TGTGCCAGCAGCCAAGCAGGGAAAGAGACCCAGTACTTC. Protein product: CASSQAGKETQYF.

The chain combines TRBV10-3 with TRBJ1-2; TRBD1 agrees at 7 bases. After removal of 2 bases from V and 3 bases from J, the junction contained 0 bases not matched to a gene. The CDR3 covers 13 residues. Germline CDR1 and CDR2: ENHRY and SYGVKD. CDR3 sequence reads: CAISEDRDYGYTF. In nucleotides, the CDR3 is TGTGCCATCAGTGAGGACAGGGACTATGGCTACACCTTC.

In its sample, this clone was seen a few times. CDR3 sequence reads: CASSQEVWGTQYF. In nucleotides, the CDR3 is TGTGCCAGCAGCCAAGAGGTCTGGGGGACCCAGTACTTC. The chain recombines TRBV14 with TRBJ2-5; D gene ambiguous. In germline, CDR1 is SGHDN, CDR2 FVKESK. The CDR3 is made up of 13 amino acids. V was cut by 0 bases and J by 7 bases, with 9 bases left in between. Full variable domain (outside the CDR3, taken from reference TRBV14 and TRBJ2-5): EAGVTQFPSHSVIEKGQTVTLRCDPISGHDNLYWYRRVMGKEIKFLLHFVKESKQDESGMPNNRFLAERTGGTYSTLKVQPAELEDSGVYFCASSQEVWGTQYFGPGTRLLVL.

This clone was counted only a few times. The chain uses TRBV4-1 and TRBJ2-3, with a tentative D call TRBD2 (6 bases). Trimming removed 1 base from V and 4 bases from J, with 15 bases in between. The CDR3 spans 16 residues. CDR1 is MGHRA and CDR2 is YSYEKL in the germline V gene. The CDR3 loop reads CASSQGETSSADTQYF. CDR3 DNA sequence: TGCGCCAGCAGCCAAGGAGAGACTAGTAGCGCAGATACGCAGTATTTT.

The count of this clone is one. The rearrangement joins TRBV30 to TRBJ2-2, with D possibly being TRBD1 (6 bases). The CDR3 consists of 14 residues. Trimming cost V 0 bases and J 5 bases, with 10 bases left between them. Germline CDR1 GTSNPN, CDR2 SVGIG (reference sequence). CDR3 DNA sequence: TGTGCCTGGAGTGTACGAGGGGGTACCGGGGAGCTGTTTTTT. Its translation: CAWSVRGGTGELFF.

This rearrangement joins TRBV29-1 to TRBJ2-5; D ambiguous. Germline V gene data show CDR1 as SQVTM and CDR2 as ANQGSEA. The CDR3 has 16 residues. V gave up 2 bases and J gave up 1 base, with 17 bases separating them. CDR3 in DNA: TGCAGCGTTGAAACCCTTACAAAACCAATCCAAGAGACCCAGTACTTC. Its translation: CSVETLTKPIQETQYF.

This clone was counted a few times. This chain links TRBV27 with TRBJ1-5; D is possibly TRBD1 (6 bases). V was pared by 6 bases and J by 7 bases, with 16 bases between. Germline lookup yields CDR1 MNHEY and CDR2 SMNVEV (reference sequence). The length of the CDR3 is 14 residues. DNA of the CDR3: TGTGCCAGCAGACCTCCAGGGGAACGACAGCCCCAGCATTTT. This translates into CASRPPGERQPQHF.

This chain links TRBV18 with TRBJ2-5; no clear D gene. The V gene's germline CDR1 is KGHSH and CDR2 LQKENI. This CDR3 comprises 16 residues. With 6 bases removed from V and 1 base from J, the gap between germline ends came to 18 bases. CDR3 amino acids: CASSPTLGRPQETQYF. The DNA of the CDR3 is TGTGCCAGCTCCCCCACTCTTGGACGTCCCCAAGAGACCCAGTACTTC.

This clone was seen at least ten times. The V and J genes are TRBV9 and TRBJ1-6; 8 nucleotides align to TRBD1. CDR1 SGDLS and CDR2 YYNGEE come from the germline V gene. The CDR3 is made up of 14 amino acids. Trimming removed 1 base from V and 7 bases from J; junction bases left unmatched: 1. The CDR3 bases are TGTGCCAGCAGCGTACACAGGGGGAATTCACCCCTCCACTTT. Translated, it gives CASSVHRGNSPLHF.

V and J are TRBV7-2 and TRBJ1-5, with D uncertain. V lost 0 bases to trimming and J lost 3 bases, with 6 bases between them. This CDR3 is built from 14 residues. Germline V lookup: CDR1 SGHTA, CDR2 FQGNSA. Written as DNA, the CDR3 is TGTGCCAGCAGCTTAGCCAAAGACAATCAGCCCCAGCATTTT. Protein sequence: CASSLAKDNQPQHF.